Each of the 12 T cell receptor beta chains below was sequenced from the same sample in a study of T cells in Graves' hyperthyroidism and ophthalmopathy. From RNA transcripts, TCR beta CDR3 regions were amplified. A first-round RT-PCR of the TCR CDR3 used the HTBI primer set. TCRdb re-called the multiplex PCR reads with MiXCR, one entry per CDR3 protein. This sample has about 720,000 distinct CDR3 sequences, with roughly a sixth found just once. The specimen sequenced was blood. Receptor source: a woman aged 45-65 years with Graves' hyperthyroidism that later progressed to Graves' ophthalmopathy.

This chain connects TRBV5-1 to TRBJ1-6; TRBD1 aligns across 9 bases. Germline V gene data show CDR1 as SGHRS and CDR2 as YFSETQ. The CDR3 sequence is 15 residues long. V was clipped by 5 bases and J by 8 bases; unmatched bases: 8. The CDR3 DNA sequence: TGCGCCAGCAGACGACAGGGGGGAATTGATTCACCCCTCCACTTT. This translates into CASRRQGGIDSPLHF.

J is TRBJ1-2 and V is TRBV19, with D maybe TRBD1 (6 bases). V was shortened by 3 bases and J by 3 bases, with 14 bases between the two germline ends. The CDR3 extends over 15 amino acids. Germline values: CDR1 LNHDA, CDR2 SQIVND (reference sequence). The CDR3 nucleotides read TGTGCCAGTAGTATTGGAACAGGGTCGGACTATGGCTACACCTTC. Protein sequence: CASSIGTGSDYGYTF.

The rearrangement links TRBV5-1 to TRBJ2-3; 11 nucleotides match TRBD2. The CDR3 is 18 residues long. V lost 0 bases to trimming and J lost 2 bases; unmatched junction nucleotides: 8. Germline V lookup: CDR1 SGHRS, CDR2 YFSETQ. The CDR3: CASSLEGSGGGLTDTQYF. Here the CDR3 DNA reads TGCGCCAGCAGCTTGGAAGGTAGCGGGGGGGGCCTCACAGATACGCAGTATTTT.

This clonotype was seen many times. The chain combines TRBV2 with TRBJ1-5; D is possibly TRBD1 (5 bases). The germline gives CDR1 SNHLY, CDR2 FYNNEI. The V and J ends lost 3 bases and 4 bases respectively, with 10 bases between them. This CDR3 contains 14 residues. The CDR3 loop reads CASSDGGWNQPQHF. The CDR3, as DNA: TGTGCCAGCAGTGATGGGGGTTGGAATCAGCCCCAGCATTTT. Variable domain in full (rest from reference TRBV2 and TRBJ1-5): EPEVTQTPSHQVTQMGQEVILRCVPISNHLYFYWYRQILGQKVEFLVSFYNNEISEKSEIFDDQFSVERPDGSNFTLKIRSTKLEDSAMYFCASSDGGWNQPQHFGDGTRLSIL.

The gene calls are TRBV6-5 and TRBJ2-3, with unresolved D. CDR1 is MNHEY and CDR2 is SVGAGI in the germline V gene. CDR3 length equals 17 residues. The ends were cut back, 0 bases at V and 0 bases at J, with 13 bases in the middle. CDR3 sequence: CASSYSELYSSTDTQYF. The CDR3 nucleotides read TGTGCCAGCAGTTACTCAGAGCTTTATTCTAGCACAGATACGCAGTATTTT.

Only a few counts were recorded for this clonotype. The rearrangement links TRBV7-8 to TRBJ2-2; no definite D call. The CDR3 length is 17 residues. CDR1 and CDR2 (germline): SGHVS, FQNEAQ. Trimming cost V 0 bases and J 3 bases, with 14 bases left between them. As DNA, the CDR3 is TGTGCCAGCAGCTTAGCTTCAGGCCTCCCGGACACCGGGGAGCTGTTTTTT. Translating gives CASSLASGLPDTGELFF.

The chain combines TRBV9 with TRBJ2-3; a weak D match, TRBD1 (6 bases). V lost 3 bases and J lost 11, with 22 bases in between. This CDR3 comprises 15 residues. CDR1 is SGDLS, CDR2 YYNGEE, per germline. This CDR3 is CASSAQTGREVRQYF. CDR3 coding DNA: TGTGCCAGCAGCGCCCAAACAGGGCGCGAGGTTCGGCAGTATTTT. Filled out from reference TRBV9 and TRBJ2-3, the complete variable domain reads DSGVTQTPKHLITATGQRVTLRCSPRSGDLSVYWYQQSLDQGLQFLIQYYNGEERAKGNILERFSAQQFPDLHSELNLSSLELGDSALYFCASSAQTGREVRQYFGPGTRLTVL.

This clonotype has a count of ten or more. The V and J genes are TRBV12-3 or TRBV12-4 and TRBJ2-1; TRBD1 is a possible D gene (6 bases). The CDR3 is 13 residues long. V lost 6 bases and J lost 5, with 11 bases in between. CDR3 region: CASSQRQDNEQFF. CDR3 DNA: TGTGCCAGCAGCCAACGACAGGACAATGAGCAGTTCTTC.

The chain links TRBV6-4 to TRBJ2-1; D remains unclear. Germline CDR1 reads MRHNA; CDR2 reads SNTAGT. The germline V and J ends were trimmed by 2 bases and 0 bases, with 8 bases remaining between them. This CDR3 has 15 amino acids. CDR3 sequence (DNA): TGTGCCAGCAGTGACGGCCCGAGCTCCTACAATGAGCAGTTCTTC. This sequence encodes CASSDGPSSYNEQFF.

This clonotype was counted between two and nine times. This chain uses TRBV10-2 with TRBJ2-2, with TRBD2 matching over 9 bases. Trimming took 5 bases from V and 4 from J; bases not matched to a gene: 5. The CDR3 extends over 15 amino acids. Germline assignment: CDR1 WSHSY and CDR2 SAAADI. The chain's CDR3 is CASSSQRGATGELFF. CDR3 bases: TGCGCCAGCAGTTCCCAGCGGGGGGCCACCGGGGAGCTGTTTTTT.

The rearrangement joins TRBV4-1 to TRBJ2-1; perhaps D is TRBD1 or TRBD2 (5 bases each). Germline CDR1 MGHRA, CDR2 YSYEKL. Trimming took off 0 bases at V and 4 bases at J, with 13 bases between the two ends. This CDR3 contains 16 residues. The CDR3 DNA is TGCGCCAGCAGCCAAGATTCCAGGGACGTTTACAATGAGCAGTTCTTC. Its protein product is CASSQDSRDVYNEQFF.

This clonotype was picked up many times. CDR3 DNA: TGTGCCAGCAGCTTAGTGGGCGTCTCTGGGGCCAACGTCCTGACTTTC. It yields the protein CASSLVGVSGANVLTF. The V call is TRBV7-8, the J call TRBJ2-6; D not resolved. CDR1 and CDR2 from the germline V gene are SGHVS and FQNEAQ. The CDR3 loop spans 16 amino acids. Trimming cost V 1 base and J 0 bases, with 7 bases left between them.